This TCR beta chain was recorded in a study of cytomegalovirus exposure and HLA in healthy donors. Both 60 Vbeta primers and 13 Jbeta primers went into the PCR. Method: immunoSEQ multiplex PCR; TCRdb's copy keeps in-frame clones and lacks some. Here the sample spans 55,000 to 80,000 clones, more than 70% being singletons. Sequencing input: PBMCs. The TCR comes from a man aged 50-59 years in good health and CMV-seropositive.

The CDR3 reads CASSLDRGDTGELFF. The CDR3 region has the DNA TGCGCCAGCAGCCTCGACAGGGGGGACACCGGGGAGCTGTTTTTT. The gene calls are TRBV5-1 and TRBJ2-2; 9 bases match TRBD1. The CDR3 spans 15 residues. The germline V gene encodes CDR1 SGHRS and CDR2 YFSETQ. The trim removed 4 bases at V and 3 bases at J, leaving 4 bases unmatched.